The TCR beta chain described here comes from a study of blood T cell repertoires in COVID-19. Turning to the study itself: The samples span acute and convalescent COVID-19 from the United States, Italy and Spain. Sample material is recorded as cDNA or gDNA derived from T cells, B-cell-depleted T cells, or PBMCs.

Germline values: CDR1 SNHLY, CDR2 FYNNEI. CDR3 length equals 13 residues. With 6 bases removed from V and 0 bases from J, the gap between germline ends came to 8 bases. The table came from immunoSEQ multiplex PCR; TCRdb's copy has only in-frame clones and leaves some out. The data show under 90,000 clones, with approximately 90% seen just once and roughly 5.4% held by the top ten. The V gene is TRBV2, the J gene TRBJ2-5, with D perhaps TRBD1 (5 bases). The sequence came from a man aged 55-75 years with acute or convalescent COVID-19. The sequenced sample was peripheral blood. CDR3 in amino acids: CASRDSDQETQYF. The CDR3 bases are TGTGCCAGCAGAGACAGCGACCAAGAGACCCAGTACTTC.